The 13 T cell receptor beta chains listed next were all sequenced from one sample in a study of T cells of healthy individuals. TCRdb re-derived calls from the 5' RACE reads in MiXCR, one entry per CDR3 protein. The sample shows 90,000 to 100,000 distinct CDR3 sequences, approximately 15% of them seen only once. These receptors were obtained from a human donor in good health.

V is TRBV28 and J is TRBJ2-3; 7 nucleotides align to TRBD1. V gave up 6 bases and J gave up 3 bases; unmatched junction bases: 12. This CDR3 is built from 16 residues. The germline CDR1 and CDR2 sequences are MDHEN and SYDVKM. Here the CDR3 reads CASSPPLTGLTDTQYF. In nucleotides, the CDR3 is TGTGCCAGCAGCCCACCCCTGACAGGGTTAACAGATACGCAGTATTTT.

In its sample, this clonotype was seen many times. This rearrangement joins TRBV28 to TRBJ1-5; the D is unclear. V lost 4 bases and J 0 bases, leaving 19 bases between the germline ends. The CDR3 contains 18 residues. Germline V CDR1 and CDR2: MDHEN, SYDVKM. In DNA form, the CDR3 reads TGTGCCAGCAGTTCACCACTCTCGACGGCGGGTAGCAATCAGCCCCAGCATTTT. Translating gives CASSSPLSTAGSNQPQHF.

The V and J genes are TRBV12-3 or TRBV12-4 and TRBJ2-1; the match to TRBD2 covers 8 bases. The junction had 8 bases not matched to a gene; V was cut back by 5 bases and J by 2 bases. This CDR3 has 16 residues. The CDR3 spells CASSGTGGGPYNEQFF. The CDR3 DNA sequence: TGTGCCAGCAGTGGTACCGGGGGGGGACCCTACAATGAGCAGTTCTTC.

The V gene is TRBV20-1, the J gene TRBJ1-4, with D possibly TRBD1 on 5 matching bases. Per germline, CDR1 DFQATT and CDR2 SNEGSKA (reference sequence). V was trimmed by 3 bases and J by 8 bases, leaving 19 bases between them. The CDR3 totals 15 residues. CDR3 loop: CSARRSRLGEEKLFF. DNA for the CDR3: TGCAGTGCTAGGCGGTCCCGACTGGGGGAGGAAAAACTGTTTTTT.

The chain has TRBV5-1 and TRBJ2-2; unclear D gene. Trimming removed 5 bases from V and 8 bases from J, with 16 bases in between. Per germline, CDR1 SGHRS and CDR2 YFSETQ. CDR3 length equals 14 residues. CDR3 DNA: TGCGCCAGCAGGGATTGGACCGGAACAGGGGAGCTGTTTTTT. It encodes CASRDWTGTGELFF.

This clonotype was counted ten times or more. V is TRBV20-1 and J is TRBJ1-1; maybe TRBD1 (6 bases). The CDR3 totals 13 residues. V lost 6 bases, J lost 4 bases, and 15 bases lay in between. Germline CDR1 and CDR2: DFQATT and SNEGSKA (reference sequence). The chain's CDR3 is CSALTGGSTEAFF. DNA for the CDR3: TGCAGTGCCCTGACAGGAGGTAGCACTGAAGCTTTCTTT.

The chain joins TRBV4-2 to TRBJ2-7; 8 nucleotides align to TRBD2. The V gene's germline CDR1 is LGHNA and CDR2 YNFKEQ. This CDR3 is built from 17 residues. The J segment lost 4 bases and the V segment lost 0 bases, leaving 11 bases of the junction unmatched. CDR3 coding DNA: TGTGCCAGCAGCCAAGATCTCAGCGGGAGCCGCGCATACGAGCAGTACTTC. Translation: CASSQDLSGSRAYEQYF.

This clonotype has more than one count but fewer than ten. The genes are TRBV4-3 and TRBJ2-5; TRBD2 aligns across 11 bases. There are 16 residues in the CDR3. Germline CDR1 reads LGHNA; CDR2 reads YSLEER. V lost 1 base to trimming and J lost 3 bases; unmatched junction nucleotides: 4. The CDR3 is CASSQGQTSGEETQYF. The DNA for the CDR3 is TGCGCCAGCAGCCAAGGCCAGACTAGCGGGGAAGAGACCCAGTACTTC.

Here the CDR3 DNA reads TGCAGTGCCCGGAGGGGATTTACTGAAGCTTTCTTT. Protein sequence: CSARRGFTEAFF. The V call is TRBV20-1, the J call TRBJ1-1, with D possibly being TRBD1 (5 bases). CDR3 length equals 12 residues. CDR1 is DFQATT and CDR2 is SNEGSKA in the germline V gene (reference sequence). With 6 bases removed from V and 5 bases from J, the gap between germline ends came to 13 bases.

This clonotype was counted at least ten times. V is TRBV7-6 and J is TRBJ1-1; TRBD1 aligns across 7 bases. The CDR3 length is 12 residues. V lost 5 bases, J lost 11 bases, and 8 bases stayed unmatched. Per the germline V gene, CDR1 is SGHVS and CDR2 is FNYEAQ. CDR3 nucleotides: TGTGCCAGCAGCCAGCCCGGGACAGAGGCTTTCTTT. This sequence encodes CASSQPGTEAFF. The full variable domain, completed using reference TRBV7-6 and TRBJ1-1, is GAGVSQSPRYKVTKRGQDVALRCDPISGHVSLYWYRQALGQGPEFLTYFNYEAQQDKSGLPNDRFSAERPEGSISTLTIQRTEQRDSAMYRCASSQPGTEAFFGQGTRLTVV.

This chain uses TRBV19 with TRBJ2-5, with D possibly TRBD2 on 6 matching bases. The CDR3 is made up of 13 amino acids. In germline, CDR1 is LNHDA, CDR2 SQIVND (reference sequence). V gave up 4 bases and J gave up 2 bases, with 8 bases separating them. CDR3 protein: CASSTAGQETQYF. The DNA for the CDR3 is TGTGCCAGTAGTACGGCGGGGCAAGAGACCCAGTACTTC.

This clonotype was detected ten times or more. The CDR3 is CASITPVSYGYTF. CDR3 nucleotides: TGCGCCAGCATAACACCTGTTTCCTATGGCTACACCTTC. The chain couples TRBV23-1 to TRBJ1-2, with D uncertain. TRBV23-1 is designated an ORF whose function remains uncertain. The V and J ends lost 7 bases and 4 bases respectively, with 13 bases between them. The CDR3 is 13 amino acids.

This clonotype has a count of ten or more. The chain recombines TRBV7-2 with TRBJ1-4; D gene ambiguous. This CDR3 comprises 16 residues. V lost 1 base to trimming and J lost 3 bases, with 12 bases between them. The germline gives CDR1 SGHTA, CDR2 FQGNSA. The CDR3 loop is CASSLGSAAPNEKLFF. The CDR3 DNA follows: TGTGCCAGCAGCTTAGGTTCGGCAGCTCCTAATGAAAAACTGTTTTTT.